Below, 21 T cell receptor beta chains from the same sample are listed, as sequenced in a study of regulatory T cells in long-lasting Graves disease. The TCR beta library used iRepertoire HTBI primers with Arm-PCR amplification of CDR3. TCRdb re-called the multiplex PCR reads with MiXCR, one entry per CDR3 protein. The table includes around 420,000 distinct CDR3 sequences, about 15% detected once. The sample's time point: newly diagnosed GD, antithyroid drugs for less than 3 months. The authors made the TCR library using RNA they extracted from PBMCs. These data are also associated with another study on T cells in Graves' hyperthyroidism and ophthalmopathy.

The material sequenced was peripheral blood mononuclear cells (PBMCs), taken at new diagnosis, from a patient treated with antithyroid drugs. These receptors originate from a woman aged 40 to 50 with Graves disease.

The sample holds a few counts of this clonotype. Its ends do not fully match the called genes, so a read error is possible. This chain connects TRBV5-8 to TRBJ1-2; 7 bases line up with TRBD1. Germline CDR1 SGHTS, CDR2 YDEGEE. The CDR3 is 9 residues long. Here the CDR3 reads CASSWGQHF. The CDR3 DNA is TGTGCCAGCAGCTGGGGACAGCACTTC.

This clonotype has at least ten counts. The chain joins TRBV19 to TRBJ1-1; possibly TRBD1 for D (6 bases). Germline CDR1 LNHDA, CDR2 SQIVND (reference sequence). V gave up 8 bases and J gave up 0 bases, with 13 bases separating them. The CDR3 has 14 residues. For the CDR3, the DNA is TGTGCCAGTGAGACAGGACTCATGAACACTGAAGCTTTCTTT. Protein sequence: CASETGLMNTEAFF.

V usage is TRBV20-1 and J usage is TRBJ2-5; 7 bases are shared with TRBD1. CDR1 DFQATT and CDR2 SNEGSKA come from the germline V gene (reference sequence). The V and J ends lost 7 bases and 2 bases, in that order; junction bases with no gene match: 4. CDR3 length equals 12 residues. CDR3 DNA sequence: TGCAGTGGCTCGACAGGGCAAGAGACCCAGTACTTC. The encoded protein is CSGSTGQETQYF.

This clonotype occurred many times. The gene calls are TRBV5-4 and TRBJ2-1; TRBD2 is a possible D gene (6 bases). The CDR3 contains 13 residues. The germline V gene has CDR1 SGHNT and CDR2 YYREEE (reference sequence). V was cut by 4 bases and J by 6 bases, with 11 bases left in between. The CDR3 is CASSPPTSNEQFF. The CDR3 nucleotides read TGTGCCAGCAGCCCCCCGACTAGCAATGAGCAGTTCTTC.

This clonotype was seen at least ten times. The chain employs TRBV30 and TRBJ1-6; no firm D call. Trimming removed 8 bases at V and 11 bases at J, with 16 bases between. CDR1 and CDR2 from the germline V gene are GTSNPN and SVGIG (reference sequence). CDR3 size: 12 residues. In DNA, the CDR3 is TGTGCCGGAGGGAGGGATGAGGCACCCCTCCACTTT. Translation gives CAGGRDEAPLHF.

About this clonotype itself: This clone may be a read error of a much larger clone one base away. The chain couples TRBV9 to TRBJ1-1; TRBD1 matches 7 bases. This CDR3 has 13 residues. Per germline, CDR1 SGDLS and CDR2 YYNGEE. CDR3 region: CASSIGQDTEALF. The CDR3, as DNA: TGTGCCAGCAGCATCGGACAGGACACTGAAGCTCTCTTT.

This clonotype appeared many times. The V call is TRBV5-1, the J call TRBJ2-7; 9 bases are a match to TRBD2. J gave up 3 bases and V 7 bases, and 5 bases lay outside the gene matches. The germline V gene has CDR1 SGHRS and CDR2 YFSETQ. The CDR3 contains 13 residues. Here the CDR3 reads CASRLADFYEQYF. Here the CDR3 DNA reads TGCGCCAGCCGACTAGCGGACTTCTACGAGCAGTACTTC.

This clonotype was picked up many times. The chain combines TRBV7-6 with TRBJ2-7; perhaps D is TRBD1 or TRBD2 (6 bases each). CDR1 and CDR2 from the germline V gene are SGHVS and FNYEAQ. V was cut by 5 bases and J by 7 bases, with 21 bases left in between. CDR3 size: 15 residues. CDR3 amino acids: CASSPTPGAVGEQYF. DNA of the CDR3: TGTGCCAGCAGCCCCACACCGGGGGCCGTGGGGGAGCAGTACTTC.

This clonotype was seen many times. This chain joins TRBV28 and TRBJ1-5, with unresolved D. The CDR3 runs 18 residues. V shed 5 bases and J shed 2 bases, with 22 bases lying between them. The germline V gene encodes CDR1 MDHEN and CDR2 SYDVKM. Written as DNA, the CDR3 is TGTGCCAGCAGTACCCTCATCTACGACGGCGGGGGCAATCAGCCCCAGCATTTT. Translated: CASSTLIYDGGGNQPQHF.

This clonotype was seen more than once but under ten times. V gene TRBV7-3 combines with J gene TRBJ2-1; D unresolved. The V end was cut by 2 bases, the J end by 8 bases, with 10 bases between. The CDR3 covers 13 residues. In germline, CDR1 is SGHTA, CDR2 FQGTGA. The CDR3 loop is CASSLSSRHEQFF. As DNA, the CDR3 is TGTGCCAGCAGCTTATCGAGTAGGCATGAGCAGTTCTTC.

The V and J genes are TRBV20-1 and TRBJ1-5; a weak D match, TRBD1 (6 bases). This CDR3 contains 12 residues. Trimming shortened V by 4 bases and J by 7 bases, and 11 bases separated the two germline ends. CDR1 DFQATT and CDR2 SNEGSKA come from the germline V gene (reference sequence). The CDR3 DNA follows: TGCAGTGCTATACAGGGCGGGCAGCCCCAGCATTTT. This sequence encodes CSAIQGGQPQHF.

Only a few counts were recorded for this clonotype. This chain links TRBV19 with TRBJ1-1, with TRBD1 matching 7 bases. Germline V gene data show CDR1 as LNHDA and CDR2 as SQIVND (reference sequence). The CDR3 loop spans 14 amino acids. The V segment lost 3 bases and the J segment 4 bases; nucleotides outside the gene matches: 5. Here the CDR3 DNA reads TGTGCCAGTAGTATGGCCCAGGGGGGCACTGAAGCTTTCTTT. Encoded protein: CASSMAQGGTEAFF.

Concerning this clonotype itself: This is likely an artifact of a read error, given a far larger clone one base away. J is TRBJ2-7 and V is TRBV11-1; D may be TRBD1 (5 bases). CDR1 and CDR2 (germline): SGHAT, FQDESV (reference sequence). This CDR3 is 15 amino acids long. V was pared by 3 bases and J by 7 bases, with 19 bases between. The chain's CDR3 is CASSLGLDLGNEQYF. The CDR3 coding sequence is TGTGCCAGCAGCTTGGGGCTCGACCTTGGCAATGAGCAGTACTTC.

This clonotype has ten or more counts. The chain recombines TRBV6-1 with TRBJ2-1; 7 bases align to TRBD2. The CDR3 runs to 15 residues. Trimming cost V 6 bases and J 7 bases; bases outside gene matches: 12. Germline V CDR1 and CDR2: MNHNS, SASEGT. CDR3 coding DNA: TGTGCCAGCAGGGGAATGCGGGAGTTCAGGAATGAGCAGTTCTTC. This codes for CASRGMREFRNEQFF.

This clonotype was observed at least ten times. The V gene is TRBV28, the J gene TRBJ2-2, with 9 nucleotides matching TRBD2. V lost 3 bases to trimming and J lost 4 bases; unmatched junction nucleotides: 6. CDR1 and CDR2 from the germline V gene are MDHEN and SYDVKM. This CDR3 spans 16 amino acids. Here the CDR3 DNA reads TGTGCCAGCAGTTTTCCGAGCGGGAGGTTCACCGGGGAGCTGTTTTTT. This gives the protein CASSFPSGRFTGELFF.

A few counts support this clonotype. The chain uses TRBV10-1 and TRBJ2-2; a possible D gene is TRBD1 (5 bases). Trimming cost V 5 bases and J 5 bases, with 12 bases left between them. This CDR3 contains 14 residues. Germline assignment: CDR1 WNHNN and CDR2 SYGVQD (reference sequence). DNA of the CDR3: TGCGCCAGCAGTAGACAGCCTCAGACCGGGGAGCTGTTTTTT. It yields the protein CASSRQPQTGELFF.

The table lists this clonotype with many counts. The rearrangement links TRBV5-8 to TRBJ2-5, with 9 positions matching TRBD1. Germline V gene sequence: CDR1 SGHTS, CDR2 YDEGEE. The length of the CDR3 is 16 residues. Trimming at V came to 4 bases and at J to 2 bases, leaving 9 bases not matched to a gene. The CDR3 is CASSNRQGGGQETQYF. In nucleotides, the CDR3 is TGTGCCAGCAGCAACCGACAGGGGGGAGGTCAAGAGACCCAGTACTTC.

This clonotype was detected ten times or more. The rearrangement joins TRBV20-1 to TRBJ2-7; the D gene is possibly TRBD2 (6 bases). CDR3 length: 17 residues. V was shortened by 3 bases and J by 2 bases, with 23 bases between the two germline ends. Germline V gene data show CDR1 as DFQATT and CDR2 as SNEGSKA (reference sequence). DNA for the CDR3: TGCAGTGCTAGTCCCACGGGGGAGAGCGGGCACCCCTACGAGCAGTACTTC. Translating gives CSASPTGESGHPYEQYF.

In its sample, this clonotype was seen many times. The chain uses TRBV2 and TRBJ2-3; D uncertain. Per the germline V gene, CDR1 is SNHLY and CDR2 is FYNNEI. Trimming removed 7 bases at V and 9 bases at J, with 14 bases between. CDR3 length: 12 amino acids. The CDR3, as DNA: TGTGCCAGCATGACGGGTTTAGAGACGCAGTATTTT. It translates to CASMTGLETQYF.

This clonotype occurred a few times. This may stem from a read error, because a much larger clone lies one nucleotide away. V and J are TRBV6-2 or TRBV6-3 and TRBJ2-1; D is possibly TRBD2 (5 bases). This CDR3 has 22 amino acids. Germline V gives CDR1 MNHEY, CDR2 SVGEGT. Trimming removed 2 bases at V and 5 bases at J, with 34 bases between. CDR3 protein: CASSYRGIGLAPSQASHNEQFF. Here the CDR3 DNA reads TGTGCCAGCAGTTACCGGGGTATAGGGTTGGCTCCGAGTCAAGCTTCACACAATGAGCAGTTCTTC.

This clonotype has at least ten counts. The chain recombines TRBV9 with TRBJ2-1; D not resolved. Trimming removed 3 bases from V and 1 base from J, with 11 bases in between. This CDR3 spans 15 amino acids. Germline V gene data show CDR1 as SGDLS and CDR2 as YYNGEE. The CDR3 reads CASSGSFNSYNEQFF. DNA for the CDR3: TGTGCCAGCAGCGGATCTTTTAATTCCTACAATGAGCAGTTCTTC.